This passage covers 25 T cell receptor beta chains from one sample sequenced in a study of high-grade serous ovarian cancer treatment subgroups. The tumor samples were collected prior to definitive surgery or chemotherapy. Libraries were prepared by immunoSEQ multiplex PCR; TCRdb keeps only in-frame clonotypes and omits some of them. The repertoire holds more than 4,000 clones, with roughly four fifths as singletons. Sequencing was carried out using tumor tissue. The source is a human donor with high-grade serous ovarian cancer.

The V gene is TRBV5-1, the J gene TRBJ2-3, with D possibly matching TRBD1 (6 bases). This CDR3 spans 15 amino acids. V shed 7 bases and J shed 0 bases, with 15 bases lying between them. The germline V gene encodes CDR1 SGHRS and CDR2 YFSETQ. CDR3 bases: TGCGCCAGCTGGTCGTCCACAGGGAGCACAGATACGCAGTATTTT. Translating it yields CASWSSTGSTDTQYF.

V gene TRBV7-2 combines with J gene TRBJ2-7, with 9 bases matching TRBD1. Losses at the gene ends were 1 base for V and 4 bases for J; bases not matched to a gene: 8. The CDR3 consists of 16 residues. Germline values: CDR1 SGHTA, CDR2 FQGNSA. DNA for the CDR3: TGTGCCAGCAGCTTAGACCCCCCGGGACAGGGTTACGAGCAGTACTTC. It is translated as CASSLDPPGQGYEQYF.

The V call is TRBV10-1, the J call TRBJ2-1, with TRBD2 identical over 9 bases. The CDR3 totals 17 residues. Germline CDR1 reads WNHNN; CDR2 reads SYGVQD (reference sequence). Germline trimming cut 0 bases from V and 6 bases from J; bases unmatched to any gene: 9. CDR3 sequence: CASSESRLAVGPNEQFF. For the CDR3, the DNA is TGCGCCAGCAGTGAGTCCCGACTAGCGGTAGGCCCCAATGAGCAGTTCTTC.

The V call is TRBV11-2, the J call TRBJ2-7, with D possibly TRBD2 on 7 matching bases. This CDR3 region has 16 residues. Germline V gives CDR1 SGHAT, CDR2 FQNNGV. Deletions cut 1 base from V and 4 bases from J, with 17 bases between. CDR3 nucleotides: TGTGCCAGCAGCTTAGGTAGTGTGGGGGGGGCGTACGAGCAGTACTTC. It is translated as CASSLGSVGGAYEQYF.

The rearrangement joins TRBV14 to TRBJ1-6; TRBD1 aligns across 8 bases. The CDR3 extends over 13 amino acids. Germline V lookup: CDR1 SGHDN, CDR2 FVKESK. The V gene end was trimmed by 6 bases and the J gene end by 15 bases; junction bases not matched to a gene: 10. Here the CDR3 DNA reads TGTGCCAGCAGACCCTGGACAGGGTCAGACCTCCACTTT. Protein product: CASRPWTGSDLHF.

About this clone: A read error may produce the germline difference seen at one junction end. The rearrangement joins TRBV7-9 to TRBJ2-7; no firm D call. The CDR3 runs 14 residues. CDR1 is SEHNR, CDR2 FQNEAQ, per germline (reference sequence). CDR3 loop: CASSLAGSSHEQYF. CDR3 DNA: TGTGCCAGCAGCTTAGCGGGCAGCTCCCACGAGCAGTACTTC.

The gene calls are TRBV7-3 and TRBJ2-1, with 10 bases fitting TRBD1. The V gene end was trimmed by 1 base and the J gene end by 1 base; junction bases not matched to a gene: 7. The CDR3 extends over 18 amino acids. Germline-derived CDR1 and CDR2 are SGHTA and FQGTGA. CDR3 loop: CASSLRGSGQGSYNEQFF. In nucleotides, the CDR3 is TGTGCCAGCAGCTTAAGGGGATCGGGACAGGGGTCCTACAATGAGCAGTTCTTC. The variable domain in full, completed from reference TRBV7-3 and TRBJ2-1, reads GAGVSQTPSNKVTEKGKYVELRCDPISGHTALYWYRQSLGQGPEFLIYFQGTGAADDSGLPNDRFFAVRPEGSVSTLKIQRTERGDSAVYLCASSLRGSGQGSYNEQFFGPGTRLTVL.

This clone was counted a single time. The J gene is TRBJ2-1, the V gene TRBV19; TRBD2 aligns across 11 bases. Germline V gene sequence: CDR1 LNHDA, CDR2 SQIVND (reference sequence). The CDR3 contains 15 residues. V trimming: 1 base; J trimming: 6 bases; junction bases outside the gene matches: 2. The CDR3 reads CASSIVAGGLNEQFF. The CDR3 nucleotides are TGTGCCAGTAGTATAGTAGCGGGGGGGCTCAATGAGCAGTTCTTC.

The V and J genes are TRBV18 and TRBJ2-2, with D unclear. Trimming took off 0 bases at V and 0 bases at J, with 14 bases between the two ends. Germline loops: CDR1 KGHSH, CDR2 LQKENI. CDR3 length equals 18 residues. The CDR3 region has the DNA TGTGCCAGCTCACCACCTGGCCTCATGGTCCCGAACACCGGGGAGCTGTTTTTT. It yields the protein CASSPPGLMVPNTGELFF.

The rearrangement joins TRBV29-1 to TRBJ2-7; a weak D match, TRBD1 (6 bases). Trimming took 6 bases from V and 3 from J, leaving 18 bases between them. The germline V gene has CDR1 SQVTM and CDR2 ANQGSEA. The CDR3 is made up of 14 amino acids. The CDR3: CSVGHYSGGYEQYF. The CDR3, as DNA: TGCAGCGTGGGACACTATTCGGGCGGCTACGAGCAGTACTTC.

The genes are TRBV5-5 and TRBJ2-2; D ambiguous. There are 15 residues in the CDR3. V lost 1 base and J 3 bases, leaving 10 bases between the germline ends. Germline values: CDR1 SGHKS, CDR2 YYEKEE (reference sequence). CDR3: CASSLNAGDTGELFF. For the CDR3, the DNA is TGTGCCAGCAGCTTGAACGCAGGCGACACCGGGGAGCTGTTTTTT.

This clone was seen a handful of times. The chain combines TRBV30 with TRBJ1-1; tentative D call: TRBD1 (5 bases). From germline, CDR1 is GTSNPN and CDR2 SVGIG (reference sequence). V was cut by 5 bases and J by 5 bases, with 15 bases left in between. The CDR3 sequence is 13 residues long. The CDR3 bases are TGTGCCTGGGCGGGGCGATATCTAACTGAAGCTTTCTTT. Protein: CAWAGRYLTEAFF.

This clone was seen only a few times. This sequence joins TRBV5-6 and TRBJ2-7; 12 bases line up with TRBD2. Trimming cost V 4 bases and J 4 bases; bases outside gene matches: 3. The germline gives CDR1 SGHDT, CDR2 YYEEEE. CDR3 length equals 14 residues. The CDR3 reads CASSAGTSGYEQYF. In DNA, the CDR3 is TGTGCCAGCAGCGCCGGGACTAGCGGGTACGAGCAGTACTTC. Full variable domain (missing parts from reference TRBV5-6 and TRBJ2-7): DAGVTQSPTHLIKTRGQQVTLRCSPKSGHDTVSWYQQALGQGPQFIFQYYEEEERQRGNFPDRFSGHQFPNYSSELNVNALLLGDSALYLCASSAGTSGYEQYFGPGTRLTVT.

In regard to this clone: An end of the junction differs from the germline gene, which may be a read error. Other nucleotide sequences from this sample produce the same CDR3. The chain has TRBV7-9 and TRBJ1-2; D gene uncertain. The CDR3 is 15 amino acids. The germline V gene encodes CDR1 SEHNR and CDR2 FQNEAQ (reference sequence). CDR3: CASTFAGMGLDGYTF. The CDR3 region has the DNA TGTGCCAGCACCTTCGCTGGTATGGGATTGGATGGTTACACCTTC. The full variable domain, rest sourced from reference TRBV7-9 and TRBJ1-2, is DTGVSQNPRHKITKRGQNVTFRCDPISEHNRLYWYRQTLGQGPEFLTYFQNEAQLEKSRLLSDRFSAERPKGSFSTLEIQRTEQGDSAMYLCASTFAGMGLDGYTFGSGTRLTVV.

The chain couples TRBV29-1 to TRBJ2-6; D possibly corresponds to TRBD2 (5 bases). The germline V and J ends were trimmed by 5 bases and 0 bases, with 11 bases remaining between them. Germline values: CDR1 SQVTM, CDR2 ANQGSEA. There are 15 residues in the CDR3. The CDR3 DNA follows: TGCAGCGTTTTGGACTTCCACTCTGGGGCCAACGTCCTGACTTTC. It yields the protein CSVLDFHSGANVLTF.

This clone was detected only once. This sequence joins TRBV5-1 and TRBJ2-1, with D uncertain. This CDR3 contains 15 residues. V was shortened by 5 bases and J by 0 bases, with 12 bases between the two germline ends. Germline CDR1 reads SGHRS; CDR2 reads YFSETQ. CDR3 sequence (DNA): TGCGCCAGCAGGCTTACCTATAGCTCCTACAATGAGCAGTTCTTC. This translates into CASRLTYSSYNEQFF.

DNA of the CDR3: TGTGCCAGCAGTATACAGGGGGTTCTTACTTCACCCCTCCACTTT. Protein: CASSIQGVLTSPLHF. The chain links TRBV28 to TRBJ1-6, with TRBD1 identical over 8 bases. CDR1 MDHEN and CDR2 SYDVKM come from the germline V gene. The V gene end was trimmed by 5 bases and the J gene end by 9 bases; junction bases not matched to a gene: 9. The CDR3 is made up of 15 amino acids.

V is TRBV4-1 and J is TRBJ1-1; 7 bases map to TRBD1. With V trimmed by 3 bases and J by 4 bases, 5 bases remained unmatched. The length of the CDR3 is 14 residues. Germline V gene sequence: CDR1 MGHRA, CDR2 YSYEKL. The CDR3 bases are TGCGCCAGCAGCCAGCAGACAGGGACCACTGAAGCTTTCTTT. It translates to CASSQQTGTTEAFF.

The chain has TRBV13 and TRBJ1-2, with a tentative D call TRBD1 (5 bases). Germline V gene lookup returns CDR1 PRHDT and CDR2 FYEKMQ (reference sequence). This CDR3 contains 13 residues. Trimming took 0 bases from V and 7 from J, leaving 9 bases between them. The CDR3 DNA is TGTGCCAGCAGCTTAGGCAGGGCACGTGGCTACACCTTC. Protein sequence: CASSLGRARGYTF. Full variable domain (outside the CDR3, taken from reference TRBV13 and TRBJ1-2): AAGVIQSPRHLIKEKRETATLKCYPIPRHDTVYWYQQGPGQDPQFLISFYEKMQSDKGSIPDRFSAQQFSDYHSELNMSSLELGDSALYFCASSLGRARGYTFGSGTRLTVV.

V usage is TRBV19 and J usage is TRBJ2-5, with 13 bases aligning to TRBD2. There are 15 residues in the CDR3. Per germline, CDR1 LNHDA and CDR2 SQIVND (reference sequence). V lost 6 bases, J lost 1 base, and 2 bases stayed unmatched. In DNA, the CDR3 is TGTGCCAGTAGGCGACTAGCGGGGGGCCAAGAGACCCAGTACTTC. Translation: CASRRLAGGQETQYF.

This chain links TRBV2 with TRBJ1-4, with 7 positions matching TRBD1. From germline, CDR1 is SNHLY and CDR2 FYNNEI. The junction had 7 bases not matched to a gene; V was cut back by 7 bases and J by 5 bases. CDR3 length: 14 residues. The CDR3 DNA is TGTGCCAGCATATTACTACAGGGGAATGAAAAACTGTTTTTT. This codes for CASILLQGNEKLFF.

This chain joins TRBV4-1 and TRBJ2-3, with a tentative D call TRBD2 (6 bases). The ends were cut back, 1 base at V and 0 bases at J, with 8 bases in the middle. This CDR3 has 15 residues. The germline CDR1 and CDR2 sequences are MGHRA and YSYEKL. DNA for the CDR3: TGCGCCAGCAGCCAAGGACTAGGCAGCACAGATACGCAGTATTTT. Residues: CASSQGLGSTDTQYF.

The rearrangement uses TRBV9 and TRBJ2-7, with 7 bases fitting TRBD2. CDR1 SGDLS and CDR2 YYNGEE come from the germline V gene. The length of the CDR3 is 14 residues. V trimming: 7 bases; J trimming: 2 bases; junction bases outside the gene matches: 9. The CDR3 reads CASQPGLGTYEQYF. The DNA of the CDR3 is TGTGCCAGCCAACCCGGACTAGGGACCTACGAGCAGTACTTC. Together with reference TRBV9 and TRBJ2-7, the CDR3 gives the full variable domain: DSGVTQTPKHLITATGQRVTLRCSPRSGDLSVYWYQQSLDQGLQFLIQYYNGEERAKGNILERFSAQQFPDLHSELNLSSLELGDSALYFCASQPGLGTYEQYFGPGTRLTVT.

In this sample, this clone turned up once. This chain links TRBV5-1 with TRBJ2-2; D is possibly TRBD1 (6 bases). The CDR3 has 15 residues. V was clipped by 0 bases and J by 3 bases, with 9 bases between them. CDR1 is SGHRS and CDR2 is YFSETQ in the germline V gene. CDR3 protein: CASSLAQGYTGELFF. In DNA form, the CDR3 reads TGCGCCAGCAGCTTGGCCCAGGGGTACACCGGGGAGCTGTTTTTT.

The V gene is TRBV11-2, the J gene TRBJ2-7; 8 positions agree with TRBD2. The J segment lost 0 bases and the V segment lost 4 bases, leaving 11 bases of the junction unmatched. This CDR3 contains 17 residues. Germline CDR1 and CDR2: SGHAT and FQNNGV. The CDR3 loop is CASSSLGGGRSSYEQYF. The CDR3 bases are TGTGCCAGCAGCTCTCTCGGGGGGGGGAGGAGCTCCTACGAGCAGTACTTC.